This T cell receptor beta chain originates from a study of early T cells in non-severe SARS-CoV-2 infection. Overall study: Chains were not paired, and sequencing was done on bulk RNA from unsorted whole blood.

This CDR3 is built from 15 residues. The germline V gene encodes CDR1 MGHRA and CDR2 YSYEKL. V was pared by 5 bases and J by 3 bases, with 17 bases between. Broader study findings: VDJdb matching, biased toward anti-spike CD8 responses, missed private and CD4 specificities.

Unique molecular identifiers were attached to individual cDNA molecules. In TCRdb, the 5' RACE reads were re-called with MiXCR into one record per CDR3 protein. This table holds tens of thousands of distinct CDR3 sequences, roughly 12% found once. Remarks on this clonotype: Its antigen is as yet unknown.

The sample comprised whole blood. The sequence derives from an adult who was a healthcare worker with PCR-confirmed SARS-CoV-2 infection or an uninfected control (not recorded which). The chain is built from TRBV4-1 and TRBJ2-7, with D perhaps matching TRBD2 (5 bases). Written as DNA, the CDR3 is TGCGCCAGCAGCTTCTCCTACGAGGGCTTCTACGAGCAGTACTTC. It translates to CASSFSYEGFYEQYF.